This T cell receptor (beta chain) is drawn from a study of T-cell reconstitution after alpha-beta-depleted transplantation in children. The V segment lost 3 bases and the J segment 1 base; nucleotides outside the gene matches: 6. This CDR3 is built from 17 residues. The V gene's germline CDR1 is SGHRS and CDR2 YFSETQ. In its sample, this clonotype was seen a few times. Unique molecular identifiers were used in preparing the TCRbeta library. TCRdb itself ran the PCR reads through MiXCR, one entry per CDR3 protein. The sample yields 450,000 to 700,000 distinct CDR3 sequences, about a quarter seen once. This sample comprised PBMCs, obtained before TCRalphabeta/CD19-depleted stem cell transplant. This receptor was identified in a boy under two years old with Wiskott-Aldrich syndrome, due to receive a stem cell transplant. The V gene is TRBV5-1, the J gene TRBJ2-4; 11 positions match TRBD2. This chain's CDR3 is CASSSTSSGRAKNIQYF. In DNA form, the CDR3 reads TGCGCCAGCAGCTCGACTTCTAGCGGGAGGGCCAAAAACATTCAGTACTTC.